Below are 26 T cell receptor beta chains sequenced from a single sample in a study of CD8+ T cells in alopecia areata. The sequencing template was cDNA reverse transcribed from extracted RNA. Assay used: immunoSEQ multiplex PCR; TCRdb lists only in-frame clones, some missing. The top ten hold approximately 0.44% of the sample, which has some 240,000 clones, about 53% seen once. This specimen was CD4+ T cells sorted from blood, taken at week 0. The origin of the receptors is a human donor with alopecia areata.

This clone was seen a handful of times. The rearrangement uses TRBV6-1 and TRBJ2-1, with 14 bases identical to TRBD2. The length of the CDR3 is 15 residues. Germline V gene lookup returns CDR1 MNHNS and CDR2 SASEGT. J was trimmed by 10 bases and V by 5 bases; bases with no gene match: 7. The chain's CDR3 is CASSHGTSGSKEQFF. CDR3 nucleotide sequence: TGTGCCAGCAGTCATGGGACTAGCGGGAGCAAAGAGCAGTTCTTC.

The CDR3 loop reads CASSLQGQGASGANVLTF. CDR3 nucleotides: TGTGCCAGCAGTTTACAAGGACAGGGGGCGTCTGGGGCCAACGTCCTGACTTTC. The chain joins TRBV28 to TRBJ2-6; 11 nucleotides match TRBD1. Trimming at V came to 2 bases and at J to 1 base, leaving 4 bases not matched to a gene. The CDR3 contains 18 residues. CDR1 is MDHEN, CDR2 SYDVKM, per germline.

The CDR3 DNA sequence: TGTGCCAGCAGCTTAGGTCGGGGCACTACGCAGTATTTT. This translates into CASSLGRGTTQYF. The V gene is TRBV7-2, the J gene TRBJ2-3, with D tentatively TRBD1 or TRBD2 (5 bases each). V shed 1 base and J shed 8 bases, with 10 bases lying between them. CDR3 length equals 13 residues. Germline CDR1 SGHTA, CDR2 FQGNSA.

There are a few counts of this clone. The chain uses TRBV27 and TRBJ1-2, with TRBD1 matching over 7 bases. Unmatched junction bases numbered 3, after V lost 2 bases and J lost 3 bases. The germline V gene encodes CDR1 MNHEY and CDR2 SMNVEV (reference sequence). CDR3 length equals 14 residues. The CDR3 is CASSLRGRYYGYTF. As DNA, the CDR3 is TGTGCCAGCAGTTTAAGGGGGCGGTACTATGGCTACACCTTC.

The V gene is TRBV29-1, the J gene TRBJ1-2; the D is unclear. CDR1 is SQVTM, CDR2 ANQGSEA, per germline. CDR3 length equals 12 residues. V shed 7 bases and J shed 8 bases, with 17 bases lying between them. This CDR3 is CSALGSSEGYTF. As DNA, the CDR3 is TGCAGCGCTCTAGGGTCCAGTGAGGGCTACACCTTC.

This clone was seen more than once but under ten times. This rearrangement joins TRBV7-9 to TRBJ1-2, with 7 bases that match TRBD1. Germline CDR1 reads SEHNR; CDR2 reads FQNEAQ (reference sequence). Germline trimming cut 6 bases from V and 4 bases from J; bases unmatched to any gene: 11. CDR3 length: 15 residues. CDR3 sequence: CASRLTTGTVYGYTF. CDR3 bases: TGTGCCAGCAGACTTACTACCGGGACAGTCTATGGCTACACCTTC. Full variable domain (rest looked up from reference TRBV7-9 and TRBJ1-2): DTGVSQNPRHKITKRGQNVTFRCDPISEHNRLYWYRQTLGQGPEFLTYFQNEAQLEKSRLLSDRFSAERPKGSFSTLEIQRTEQGDSAMYLCASRLTTGTVYGYTFGSGTRLTVV.

The chain joins TRBV2 to TRBJ2-1; 9 bases line up with TRBD2. Germline V gene lookup returns CDR1 SNHLY and CDR2 FYNNEI. CDR3 size: 12 residues. Trimming cost V 8 bases and J 7 bases; bases outside gene matches: 3. The chain's CDR3 is CASQAGGNEQFF. The DNA for the CDR3 is TGTGCCAGCCAGGCGGGGGGGAATGAGCAGTTCTTC.

This chain uses TRBV30 with TRBJ2-5; perhaps TRBD1 as D (6 bases). V was trimmed by 7 bases and J by 3 bases, leaving 18 bases between them. The CDR3 consists of 14 residues. From germline, CDR1 is GTSNPN and CDR2 SVGIG (reference sequence). The DNA for the CDR3 is TGTGCCTCTAAGGGCCAGGGGTTTGAAGAGACCCAGTACTTC. Encoded protein: CASKGQGFEETQYF.

The chain employs TRBV5-1 and TRBJ2-4, with TRBD2 as a possible D gene (6 bases). The CDR3 sequence is 14 residues long. The V end was cut by 4 bases, the J end by 1 base, with 9 bases between. In germline, CDR1 is SGHRS, CDR2 YFSETQ. CDR3 coding DNA: TGCGCCAGCAGCCGTGCGGGGGCCAAAAACATTCAGTACTTC. Its translation: CASSRAGAKNIQYF.

The sample holds a few counts of this clone. This sequence joins TRBV15 and TRBJ2-3; D is perhaps TRBD1 (6 bases). From germline, CDR1 is LNHNV and CDR2 YYDKDF (reference sequence). Trimming left V 5 bases short and J 6 bases short, with 18 bases between. CDR3 length equals 15 residues. The CDR3: CATSAGQFERDTQYF. CDR3 nucleotide sequence: TGTGCCACCAGCGCCGGACAGTTCGAGCGGGATACGCAGTATTTT.

The CDR3 region has the DNA TGTGCCTGGGGTTTCGGGACGGCCTTGAATGAGCAGTTCTTC. It encodes CAWGFGTALNEQFF. The chain employs TRBV30 and TRBJ2-1; D may correspond to TRBD1 or TRBD2 (5 bases each). The CDR3 consists of 14 residues. The V end lost 5 bases, the J end lost 7 bases, and 18 bases lay between the germline ends. CDR1 is GTSNPN, CDR2 SVGIG, per germline (reference sequence).

The chain joins TRBV29-1 to TRBJ2-2; weak D call: TRBD1 (5 bases). Germline V gene data show CDR1 as SQVTM and CDR2 as ANQGSEA. The CDR3 length is 16 residues. Between the trimmed V and J ends, which lost 5 bases and 3 bases, there was a span of 19 bases. The CDR3 nucleotides are TGCAGCGTTCAGGGCAGAAACTGGGTCGACACCGGGGAGCTGTTTTTT. This sequence encodes CSVQGRNWVDTGELFF.

This clone was seen once. The chain is built from TRBV15 and TRBJ2-1, with D possibly TRBD2 on 6 matching bases. Trimming took 5 bases from V and 0 from J, leaving 20 bases between them. Per germline, CDR1 LNHNV and CDR2 YYDKDF (reference sequence). CDR3 size: 18 residues. The CDR3 region is CATSRGAGDLLSYNEQFF. The CDR3 DNA follows: TGTGCCACCAGCCGGGGAGCGGGCGACCTCCTCTCCTACAATGAGCAGTTCTTC.

This chain connects TRBV29-1 to TRBJ2-7, with D perhaps matching TRBD2 (7 bases). Germline CDR1 is SQVTM and CDR2 is ANQGSEA. V dropped 1 base and J dropped 0 bases, with 16 bases sitting between them. The CDR3 is made up of 16 amino acids. CDR3 residues: CSVEVGGAGVSYEQYF. The CDR3 bases are TGCAGCGTTGAAGTAGGGGGGGCAGGGGTCTCCTACGAGCAGTACTTC.

The chain recombines TRBV4-1 with TRBJ2-6; D call uncertain. The CDR3 extends over 19 amino acids. In germline, CDR1 is MGHRA, CDR2 YSYEKL. Trimming took off 1 base at V and 0 bases at J, with 16 bases between the two ends. CDR3 protein: CASSQARSGLLSGANVLTF. In nucleotides, the CDR3 is TGCGCCAGCAGCCAAGCCCGATCTGGGCTACTCTCTGGGGCCAACGTCCTGACTTTC.

This chain uses TRBV29-1 with TRBJ2-7; TRBD2 might be the D (6 bases). This CDR3 has 16 residues. V dropped 6 bases and J dropped 5 bases, with 26 bases sitting between them. Germline V gives CDR1 SQVTM, CDR2 ANQGSEA. The CDR3 loop reads CSVAVWASAWVHEQYF. Written as DNA, the CDR3 is TGCAGCGTCGCGGTTTGGGCTAGCGCCTGGGTCCACGAGCAGTACTTC.

This chain connects TRBV5-4 to TRBJ2-7; 7 bases match TRBD1. Germline V gives CDR1 SGHNT, CDR2 YYREEE (reference sequence). This CDR3 is 15 amino acids long. V lost 3 bases to trimming and J lost 3 bases; unmatched junction nucleotides: 9. CDR3 sequence: CASSSRPTGDYEQYF. CDR3 sequence (DNA): TGTGCCAGCAGCTCCCGCCCAACAGGGGACTACGAGCAGTACTTC.

V gene TRBV30 combines with J gene TRBJ1-5, with D possibly TRBD1 on 5 matching bases. V lost 1 base, J lost 2 bases, and 9 bases lay in between. Looked up from germline, CDR1 is GTSNPN and CDR2 is SVGIG (reference sequence). The CDR3 contains 14 residues. The chain's CDR3 is CAWSGGAGNQPQHF. CDR3 coding DNA: TGTGCCTGGAGTGGAGGGGCTGGCAATCAGCCCCAGCATTTT.

The gene calls are TRBV6-5 and TRBJ1-5; TRBD1 matches at 7 bases. The V gene end was trimmed by 6 bases and the J gene end by 3 bases; junction bases not matched to a gene: 8. The CDR3 has 15 amino acids. Germline CDR1 MNHEY, CDR2 SVGAGI. The CDR3 DNA reads as TGTGCCAGCAGCCCCGGGACAGCTCTCAATCAGCCCCAGCATTTT. Its protein product is CASSPGTALNQPQHF.

V gene TRBV29-1 combines with J gene TRBJ2-3, with D perhaps TRBD2 (5 bases). The V gene lost 7 bases and the J gene lost 0 bases, with 14 bases spanning the gap. CDR3 length: 14 residues. CDR1 SQVTM and CDR2 ANQGSEA come from the germline V gene. This CDR3 is CSAVGEGSTDTQYF. CDR3 DNA sequence: TGCAGCGCGGTCGGGGAAGGCAGCACAGATACGCAGTATTTT.

The chain has TRBV6-5 and TRBJ1-4; possible D gene TRBD1, 6 bases. Germline CDR1 and CDR2: MNHEY and SVGAGI. V dropped 0 bases and J dropped 14 bases, with 13 bases sitting between them. This CDR3 has 13 residues. The chain's CDR3 is CASSYSTRGGLFF. The CDR3 region has the DNA TGTGCCAGCAGTTACTCGACACGGGGGGGCCTGTTTTTT.

The rearrangement uses TRBV20-1 and TRBJ2-5; the D is unclear. The CDR3 totals 10 residues. V was cut by 4 bases and J by 1 base, with 1 base left in between. Per the germline V gene, CDR1 is DFQATT and CDR2 is SNEGSKA (reference sequence). This chain's CDR3 is CSATQETQYF. CDR3 DNA sequence: TGCAGTGCTACCCAAGAGACCCAGTACTTC.

A few counts support this clone. The V call is TRBV12-2, the J call TRBJ1-1; the D call of TRBD1 is as the table states it, not checked on the DNA. TRBV12-2 is designated a pseudogene. The CDR3 consists of 12 residues. CDR3 DNA: TGTGCAAGTCGCTTTAAGGGGTCTGAAGCTTTCTTT. Its translation is CASRFKGSEAFF.

The chain uses TRBV7-2 and TRBJ2-1; a weak D match, TRBD2 (7 bases). Germline CDR1 and CDR2: SGHTA and FQGNSA. This CDR3 region has 16 residues. V lost 1 base, J lost 4 bases, and 14 bases lay in between. The CDR3 nucleotides read TGTGCCAGCAGCTTAGGAGGGGGGGCGAGATACAATGAGCAGTTCTTC. This sequence encodes CASSLGGGARYNEQFF.

This chain uses TRBV20-1 with TRBJ1-1; D is possibly TRBD1 (5 bases). This CDR3 region has 11 residues. Germline V gene sequence: CDR1 DFQATT, CDR2 SNEGSKA (reference sequence). In nucleotides, the CDR3 is TGCTCCTCGGGGGTAGGCACTGAAGCTTTCTTT. It translates to CSSGVGTEAFF.

V usage is TRBV27 and J usage is TRBJ2-7; D remains unclear. The ends were cut back, 5 bases at V and 2 bases at J, with 16 bases in the middle. The CDR3 spans 15 residues. The germline V gene encodes CDR1 MNHEY and CDR2 SMNVEV (reference sequence). The CDR3 loop reads CASSPKGMGTYEQYF. The CDR3 DNA follows: TGTGCCAGCAGTCCGAAGGGTATGGGGACCTACGAGCAGTACTTC.